The subject of this entry is one T cell receptor (beta chain). Using immunoSEQ multiplex PCR, the repertoire was profiled, and TCRdb retains in-frame clones only, with some absent. The sample records 430,000 or so clones, 75% to 90% being singletons. This entry belongs to a study of Ad26.COV2.S vaccination and SARS-CoV-2 variants. Specified treatment: around 19 received Ad26.COV2.S at low or high dose, single or two shots; about 5 received placebo; per-sample allocation not given. After the first vaccine or placebo injection, samples were drawn on day 63. The receptor was derived from a person between 18 and 65 years old who received the Ad26.COV2.S COVID-19 vaccine or a placebo. This material consisted of peripheral blood, taken in a trial of Ad26.COV2.S vaccine versus placebo.

The CDR3 spells CSVEVAGGYGYTF. CDR3 nucleotides: TGCAGCGTTGAAGTGGCAGGGGGCTATGGCTACACCTTC. The chain joins TRBV29-1 to TRBJ1-2; 7 positions agree with TRBD1. The V gene end was trimmed by 1 base and the J gene end by 4 bases; junction bases not matched to a gene: 3. CDR3 length: 13 residues. The germline gives CDR1 SQVTM, CDR2 ANQGSEA.